The TCR beta chain under discussion was sequenced for a study of patients and donors after allogeneic stem cell transplantation. The V segment lost 4 bases and the J segment 3 bases; nucleotides outside the gene matches: 6. Per germline, CDR1 SGHRS and CDR2 YFSETQ. The length of the CDR3 is 15 residues. This clonotype was counted at least ten times. In TCRdb, the RT-PCR reads were re-called with MiXCR into one record per CDR3 protein. The table records hundreds of thousands of distinct CDR3 sequences, roughly 17% of them present only once. V gene TRBV5-1 combines with J gene TRBJ2-7; 11 nucleotides match TRBD2. This sequence originates from a human donor who was either an allogeneic HSCT recipient or a stem cell or donor lymphocyte infusion donor (not recorded which). It is not recorded whose cells these are; they may come from a transplant donor. The sample taken for sequencing was blood, either unsorted or a sorted T cell fraction (not recorded which). CDR3 in amino acids: CASSPASGRFYEQYF. The DNA of the CDR3 is TGCGCCAGCAGCCCCGCTAGCGGGAGGTTCTACGAGCAGTACTTC.